A single sample gave rise to the 18 T cell receptor beta chains below, sequenced in a study of early T cells in non-severe SARS-CoV-2 infection. Using its own MiXCR run on the 5' RACE reads, TCRdb lists one record per CDR3 protein. The sample consists of some 70,000 distinct CDR3 sequences, around 4.6% of them appearing once. The sample consisted of whole blood. These receptors were collected from an adult who was a healthcare worker with PCR-confirmed SARS-CoV-2 infection or an uninfected control (not recorded which).

The chain couples TRBV20-1 to TRBJ2-3; 10 nucleotides agree with TRBD1. Germline V CDR1 and CDR2: DFQATT, SNEGSKA (reference sequence). The CDR3 has 15 amino acids. Trimming cost V 1 base and J 7 bases; bases outside gene matches: 8. CDR3 coding DNA: TGCAGTGCTAGAGCCCGGGACAGGGGCAAAAATACGCAGTATTTT. Translating it yields CSARARDRGKNTQYF.

This clonotype was counted at least ten times. V is TRBV6-1 and J is TRBJ1-1, with D possibly matching TRBD1 (5 bases). This CDR3 is built from 19 residues. CDR1 is MNHNS, CDR2 SASEGT, per germline. V was pared by 4 bases and J by 5 bases, with 29 bases between. This CDR3 reads CASSAQGKGLRARETEAFF. In DNA form, the CDR3 reads TGTGCCAGCAGTGCCCAGGGAAAGGGTTTGAGGGCCCGGGAGACTGAAGCTTTCTTT.

This clonotype was observed at least ten times. The J gene is TRBJ2-7, the V gene TRBV5-5; 7 positions agree with TRBD2. This CDR3 is 16 amino acids long. Germline CDR1 is SGHKS and CDR2 is YYEKEE (reference sequence). The J segment lost 3 bases and the V segment lost 1 base, leaving 10 bases of the junction unmatched. This CDR3 reads CASSLRSAGEVYEQYF. The CDR3 region has the DNA TGTGCCAGCAGCTTGCGCTCTGCGGGAGAGGTCTACGAGCAGTACTTC. Together with reference TRBV5-5 and TRBJ2-7, the CDR3 gives the full variable domain: DAGVTQSPTHLIKTRGQQVTLRCSPISGHKSVSWYQQVLGQGPQFIFQYYEKEERGRGNFPDRFSARQFPNYSSELNVNALLLGDSALYLCASSLRSAGEVYEQYFGPGTRLTVT.

This clonotype was found many times. The V and J genes are TRBV24-1 and TRBJ2-1, with a possible D match to TRBD2 (6 bases). Trimming removed 0 bases from V and 12 bases from J, with 14 bases in between. CDR1 and CDR2 from the germline V gene are KGHDR and SFDVKD. CDR3 length: 14 residues. The CDR3 protein is CATSDLPGKAGQFF. In nucleotides, the CDR3 is TGTGCCACCAGTGATTTGCCCGGAAAAGCGGGGCAGTTCTTC.

The rearrangement uses TRBV6-1 and TRBJ2-7, with D possibly TRBD1 on 7 matching bases. This CDR3 contains 15 residues. Trimming took 6 bases from V and 0 from J, leaving 15 bases between them. CDR1 and CDR2 (germline): MNHNS, SASEGT. DNA of the CDR3: TGTGCCAGCAGATCCAGCAGGGGGGTCTCCTACGAGCAGTACTTC. This encodes CASRSSRGVSYEQYF.

This clonotype was found a few times. Since no conserved phenylalanine or tryptophan closes the CDR3, a read error is the likely cause. The chain links TRBV10-3 to TRBJ2-7, with D hard to call. Between the trimmed V and J ends, which lost 2 bases and 4 bases, there was a span of 3 bases. The CDR3 covers 11 residues. Germline CDR1 and CDR2: ENHRY and SYGVKD. CDR3: CAISEGYEQYS. The CDR3 nucleotides read TGTGCCATCAGTGAGGGATACGAGCAGTACTCC.

In this sample, this clonotype turned up a few times. The chain uses TRBV7-8 and TRBJ2-2; D gene ambiguous. This CDR3 has 15 residues. V was cut by 5 bases and J by 0 bases, with 10 bases left in between. From germline, CDR1 is SGHVS and CDR2 FQNEAQ. The CDR3 nucleotides are TGTGCCAGCAGCATTACGCATCCGAACACCGGGGAGCTGTTTTTT. This encodes CASSITHPNTGELFF.

This clonotype was observed a handful of times. V and J are TRBV11-2 and TRBJ1-2; D is unclear. The CDR3 spans 13 residues. The V and J ends lost 4 bases and 5 bases respectively, with 11 bases between them. The V gene's germline CDR1 is SGHAT and CDR2 FQNNGV. CDR3 region: CASSSRTGYGYTF. CDR3 sequence (DNA): TGTGCCAGCAGCTCCCGGACGGGGTATGGCTACACCTTC.

This clonotype came up many times. This chain uses TRBV18 with TRBJ2-3; 7 bases are a match to TRBD1. Germline assignment: CDR1 KGHSH and CDR2 LQKENI. The CDR3 length is 13 residues. V shed 5 bases and J 12 bases; nucleotides not matched to a gene: 11. The CDR3 nucleotides read TGTGCCAGCTCATCCATAGACAGGGCGTTCCAGTATTTT. It codes for CASSSIDRAFQYF.

This clonotype was seen ten or more times. DNA of the CDR3: TGTGCCAGCAGCTACACCCCGGGGGAAAGCTACGAGCAGTACTTC. Its translation is CASSYTPGESYEQYF. The chain is built from TRBV7-2 and TRBJ2-7, with a tentative D call TRBD2 (6 bases). Germline CDR1 SGHTA, CDR2 FQGNSA. The CDR3 has 15 residues. The V gene lost 4 bases and the J gene lost 3 bases, with 16 bases spanning the gap.

This clonotype was found a few times. The gene calls are TRBV19 and TRBJ2-6, with D unclear. In germline, CDR1 is LNHDA, CDR2 SQIVND (reference sequence). The CDR3 spans 14 residues. V dropped 10 bases and J dropped 0 bases, with 10 bases sitting between them. For the CDR3, the DNA is TGTGCCACCCGAACGGGCTCTGGGGCCAACGTCCTGACTTTC. It encodes CATRTGSGANVLTF.

This rearrangement joins TRBV9 to TRBJ2-1, with D unclear. The V gene lost 0 bases and the J gene lost 9 bases, with 10 bases spanning the gap. Germline CDR1 reads SGDLS; CDR2 reads YYNGEE. CDR3 size: 13 residues. The CDR3 bases are TGTGCCAGCAGCGTAGTAGTTAGTACTGAGCAGTTCTTC. This gives the protein CASSVVVSTEQFF.

This clonotype occurred a few times. The J gene is TRBJ2-3, the V gene TRBV20-1, with 9 bases matching TRBD1. The CDR3 contains 15 residues. V shed 6 bases and J 2 bases; nucleotides not matched to a gene: 9. Germline loops: CDR1 DFQATT, CDR2 SNEGSKA (reference sequence). The chain's CDR3 is CSAESGTGYTDTQYF. In DNA form, the CDR3 reads TGCAGTGCGGAATCCGGGACAGGGTACACAGATACGCAGTATTTT.

V is TRBV13 and J is TRBJ2-7; D is possibly TRBD2 (6 bases). This CDR3 is built from 13 residues. Germline CDR1 and CDR2: PRHDT and FYEKMQ (reference sequence). V was trimmed by 5 bases and J by 7 bases, leaving 15 bases between them. The CDR3 here is CASSAGRGWEQYF. CDR3 DNA sequence: TGTGCCAGCAGCGCAGGGCGGGGCTGGGAGCAGTACTTC.

This clonotype was observed many times. The rearrangement links TRBV11-2 to TRBJ2-3; TRBD2 matches at 9 bases. The CDR3 spans 15 residues. With 5 bases clipped from V and 6 bases from J, the junction kept 9 bases outside the gene matches. The germline CDR1 and CDR2 sequences are SGHAT and FQNNGV. CDR3 in amino acids: CASSHGLARVDTQYF. For the CDR3, the DNA is TGTGCCAGCAGCCACGGACTAGCGAGGGTGGATACGCAGTATTTT.

This clonotype was counted at least ten times. The chain has TRBV27 and TRBJ1-2, with 8 bases identical to TRBD1. This CDR3 region has 13 residues. In germline, CDR1 is MNHEY, CDR2 SMNVEV (reference sequence). J lost 4 bases, V lost 4 bases, and 2 bases had no gene match. CDR3 sequence (DNA): TGTGCCAGCAGTTCTACAGGGGGCTATGGCTACACCTTC. This sequence encodes CASSSTGGYGYTF.

This clonotype occurred many times. The chain combines TRBV10-3 with TRBJ1-1; no clear D gene. The CDR3 sequence is 13 residues long. CDR1 and CDR2 from the germline V gene are ENHRY and SYGVKD. The ends were cut back, 6 bases at V and 1 base at J, with 9 bases in the middle. CDR3 sequence reads: CAISRAKNTEAFF. The CDR3 DNA follows: TGTGCCATCAGCCGGGCCAAGAACACTGAAGCTTTCTTT.

In this sample, this clonotype turned up many times. The gene calls are TRBV6-6 and TRBJ1-2; D ambiguous. Germline V lookup: CDR1 MNHNY, CDR2 SVGAGI (reference sequence). The CDR3 runs 14 residues. V dropped 2 bases and J dropped 4 bases, with 11 bases sitting between them. CDR3 bases: TGTGCCAGCAGTTACGGGTCTGCGGGCTATGGCTACACCTTC. Amino acid sequence: CASSYGSAGYGYTF.